This paragraph covers one T cell receptor beta chain sequence. This sample is drawn from a study of Ad26.COV2.S vaccination and SARS-CoV-2 variants. TCRdb's copy holds only in-frame clones and misses some; the assay was immunoSEQ multiplex PCR. The sample holds 510,000 or so clones; around nine tenths are singletons and the top ten take around 13%. V lost 2 bases and J lost 6, with 10 bases in between. The CDR3 contains 13 residues. CDR1 is MNHEY and CDR2 is SVGEGT in the germline V gene. Treatment described: around 19 received Ad26.COV2.S at low or high dose, single or two shots; 5 received placebo; per-sample allocation not given. Day 63 after the first vaccine or placebo injection was the time point for sampling. The donor was a Boston adult aged 18-55 years.

The source of this sequence is a person aged 18 to 65 who received the Ad26.COV2.S COVID-19 vaccine or a placebo. The chain uses TRBV6-2 or TRBV6-3 and TRBJ1-2, with D maybe TRBD1 (5 bases). The specimen was peripheral blood, collected in a trial of Ad26.COV2.S vaccine versus placebo. The CDR3 is CASSYPWGDGYTF. DNA for the CDR3: TGTGCCAGCAGTTACCCGTGGGGCGATGGCTACACCTTC.